This T cell receptor beta chain was captured by sequencing in a study of blood T cell repertoires in COVID-19. Overall study context: T cells, B-cell-depleted T cells, or PBMCs supplied cDNA or gDNA.

Participants were placed into cohorts based on the clinical history they reported. Germline V lookup: CDR1 LGHDT, CDR2 YNNKEL (reference sequence). The V and J ends lost 3 bases and 3 bases, in that order; junction bases with no gene match: 6. This CDR3 has 16 residues. Method: immunoSEQ multiplex PCR; TCRdb's copy keeps in-frame clones and lacks some. The sample carries roughly 180,000 clones, roughly 84% recorded once. The clonotype comes from a man in his 60s who had recovered from COVID-19. Source material: PBMCs or T cells enriched from blood (not recorded which). The chain uses TRBV3-1 (or the pseudogene TRBV3-2) and TRBJ1-5; 9 positions agree with TRBD1. The CDR3 spells CASSHGTGPFNQPQHF. CDR3 nucleotide sequence: TGTGCCAGCAGCCACGGGACAGGGCCCTTCAATCAGCCCCAGCATTTT.